This T cell receptor (beta chain) was recovered during a study of cytomegalovirus exposure and HLA in healthy donors. The CDR3 totals 17 residues. Germline V lookup: CDR1 SGHAT, CDR2 FQNNGV. The ends lost 5 bases at V and 0 bases at J; junction bases unmatched: 10. Both 60 Vbeta primers and 13 Jbeta primers went into the PCR. Assay used: immunoSEQ multiplex PCR; TCRdb lists only in-frame clones, some missing. This sample has some 150,000 clones; around four fifths occur once, and the top ten carry 1.5%. The rearrangement joins TRBV11-2 to TRBJ2-1; 7 positions agree with TRBD2. Sequencing was done on a sample of PBMCs. This TCR was recovered from a man aged 35-49 years in good health and CMV-seronegative. The CDR3: CASSPRWGGSSYNEQFF. The CDR3, as DNA: TGTGCCAGCAGCCCACGTTGGGGGGGGAGCTCCTACAATGAGCAGTTCTTC.